These 14 T cell receptor beta chains originate from one sample sequenced in a study of T cells in Graves' hyperthyroidism and ophthalmopathy. RNA transcripts gave rise to amplified TCR beta CDR3 regions. The HTBI primer set drove a first-round RT-PCR of the TCR CDR3. Each CDR3 protein is one row after TCRdb ran MiXCR on the multiplex PCR reads. The sample has around 350,000 distinct CDR3 sequences; around 25% are singletons. The source material was blood. These receptors came from a man aged 45-65 years with Graves' hyperthyroidism.

This clonotype was observed at least ten times. The chain is built from TRBV29-1 and TRBJ1-1; a weak D match, TRBD1 (6 bases). The CDR3 sequence is 16 residues long. Per germline, CDR1 SQVTM and CDR2 ANQGSEA. Trimming shortened V by 3 bases and J by 1 base, and 18 bases separated the two germline ends. This CDR3 reads CSVDTPLGRGNTEAFF. CDR3 DNA sequence: TGCAGCGTTGATACCCCACTCGGCAGGGGGAACACTGAAGCTTTCTTT.

This clonotype was observed a few times. The chain joins TRBV5-1 to TRBJ2-7; D perhaps matches TRBD1 (6 bases). The CDR3 covers 14 residues. Between the trimmed V and J ends, which lost 4 bases and 4 bases, there was a span of 15 bases. Germline CDR1 and CDR2: SGHRS and YFSETQ. The CDR3 protein is CASSQDSEGYEQYF. CDR3 in DNA: TGCGCCAGCAGCCAGGACAGCGAGGGATACGAGCAGTACTTC.

This clonotype was counted a few times. The chain employs TRBV19 and TRBJ1-2, with 12 bases identical to TRBD1. After removal of 5 bases from V and 5 bases from J, the junction contained 12 bases not matched to a gene. This CDR3 is 17 amino acids long. Germline loops: CDR1 LNHDA, CDR2 SQIVND (reference sequence). CDR3: CASSPRWDRGREYGYTF. The CDR3 DNA reads as TGTGCCAGTAGTCCCCGATGGGACAGGGGGCGCGAGTATGGCTACACCTTC.

The chain recombines TRBV9 with TRBJ2-3; 8 bases fit TRBD2. V gave up 3 bases and J gave up 6 bases; unmatched junction bases: 0. Germline assignment: CDR1 SGDLS and CDR2 YYNGEE. The CDR3 runs 12 residues. This chain's CDR3 is CASSGLADTQYF. In DNA form, the CDR3 reads TGTGCCAGCAGCGGACTAGCGGATACGCAGTATTTT.

The chain is built from TRBV7-2 and TRBJ2-5; no clear D. The CDR3 contains 16 residues. Trimming shortened V by 0 bases and J by 1 base, and 12 bases separated the two germline ends. Germline loops: CDR1 SGHTA, CDR2 FQGNSA. The CDR3 nucleotides are TGTGCCAGCAGCTTAGCGCTCCAGTATGGCCAAGAGACCCAGTACTTC. This encodes CASSLALQYGQETQYF.

The chain combines TRBV10-2 with TRBJ2-1; 10 bases fit TRBD2. This CDR3 is 16 amino acids long. V shed 0 bases and J 4 bases; nucleotides not matched to a gene: 3. In germline, CDR1 is WSHSY, CDR2 SAAADI. CDR3 protein: CASSESTSGKYNEQFF. CDR3 bases: TGCGCCAGCAGTGAGTCCACTAGCGGGAAATACAATGAGCAGTTCTTC.

This chain uses TRBV10-3 with TRBJ2-5; tentatively, D is TRBD1 (5 bases). Trimming left V 0 bases short and J 1 base short, with 12 bases between. CDR1 is ENHRY and CDR2 is SYGVKD in the germline V gene. The CDR3 totals 16 residues. CDR3 loop: CAISESNRIGQETQYF. DNA for the CDR3: TGTGCCATCAGTGAGTCCAACAGGATAGGCCAAGAGACCCAGTACTTC.

This clonotype has more than one count but fewer than ten. The chain couples TRBV29-1 to TRBJ1-2; tentative D call: TRBD1 (6 bases). The CDR3 is made up of 14 amino acids. The V and J ends lost 4 bases and 8 bases respectively, with 20 bases between them. Germline CDR1 SQVTM, CDR2 ANQGSEA. The CDR3 loop is CSVGEGGSTIGYTF. The CDR3 DNA is TGCAGCGTTGGAGAAGGGGGGTCTACTATCGGCTACACCTTC.

The rearrangement uses TRBV20-1 and TRBJ2-7, with D unresolved. This CDR3 spans 15 amino acids. Trimming pared 4 bases from V and 2 bases from J, leaving 18 bases between. Germline V gene lookup returns CDR1 DFQATT and CDR2 SNEGSKA (reference sequence). Written as DNA, the CDR3 is TGCAGTGCTACTCCATCTACGAAGGTTACCTACGAGCAGTACTTC. Translated: CSATPSTKVTYEQYF.

Only a few counts were recorded for this clonotype. The chain carries TRBV28 and TRBJ1-2, with 7 bases that match TRBD1. The CDR3 is 12 residues long. Losses at the gene ends were 3 bases for V and 6 bases for J; bases not matched to a gene: 1. Germline V gene sequence: CDR1 MDHEN, CDR2 SYDVKM. The CDR3 spells CASSFGQDGYTF. The CDR3 DNA reads TGTGCCAGCAGTTTTGGACAGGATGGCTACACCTTC.

The rearrangement joins TRBV7-9 to TRBJ2-1; 11 bases fit TRBD2. The CDR3 is 17 amino acids. Germline CDR1 reads SEHNR; CDR2 reads FQNEAQ (reference sequence). V shed 5 bases, J shed 6 bases, and the junction held 12 bases outside the gene matches. The CDR3 spells CASSDRLAGSLANEQFF. The CDR3 nucleotides read TGTGCCAGCAGCGACAGACTAGCGGGAAGCCTCGCCAATGAGCAGTTCTTC.

The J gene is TRBJ2-1, the V gene TRBV9, with a tentative D call TRBD2 (6 bases). Germline V gene data show CDR1 as SGDLS and CDR2 as YYNGEE. V gave up 0 bases and J gave up 9 bases, with 10 bases separating them. The CDR3 is made up of 13 amino acids. The CDR3 region has the DNA TGTGCCAGCAGCGTAGGCAGCGGGTCTGAGCAGTTCTTC. Encoded protein: CASSVGSGSEQFF.

This clonotype occurred a few times. The chain recombines TRBV24-1 with TRBJ1-1; no definite D call. Per the germline V gene, CDR1 is KGHDR and CDR2 is SFDVKD. CDR3 size: 12 residues. The V and J ends lost 1 base and 7 bases respectively, with 6 bases between them. The CDR3 loop is CATSDFGSEAFF. The CDR3 DNA follows: TGTGCCACCAGTGATTTTGGCAGTGAAGCTTTCTTT.

This clonotype has only a few counts. The rearrangement links TRBV6-1 to TRBJ2-1, with 7 bases that match TRBD2. V gave up 4 bases and J gave up 2 bases; unmatched junction bases: 2. This CDR3 is 14 amino acids long. Germline V CDR1 and CDR2: MNHNS, SASEGT. This CDR3 reads CASSGAGAYNEQFF. CDR3 coding DNA: TGTGCCAGCAGTGGGGCGGGAGCCTACAATGAGCAGTTCTTC.